This TCR beta chain was profiled in a study of T-cell memory formation after mild COVID-19 (dated by TCRdb to the early 2020s). The study in broad terms: TCR sequence clusters from the two donors were found to be largely donor specific. In a couple of donors, T-cell clones that expanded and contracted after mild COVID-19 were followed by sequencing TCRalpha and TCRbeta repertoires longitudinally. Two young, previously healthy adult volunteers, one female and one male, were included in the cohort. General study outcomes and caveats: The study covered only a couple of mild cases, and larger cohorts including severe cases with pre-infection samples were considered necessary. Some responding clones were detected in pre-infection memory, suggesting pre-existing cross-reactive memory T cells joined the SARS-CoV-2 response. SARS-CoV-2 specificity of the second-wave clones peaking on day 37 was not confirmed. Balanced CD4/CD8 phenotypes were observed for clones contracting from day 15 to 85, whereas a bias towards CD4+ was observed for a second wave of clones expanding from day 15 to 37. Contracting CD4+ clones were located mainly in the CM and EM memory subsets, whereas CD8+ clones were found to be enriched in EMRA.

Sequencing used an Illumina NovaSeq 6000. TCRalpha and TCRbeta cDNA libraries were constructed by 5'RACE with constant-segment primers, with sample barcodes and unique molecular identifiers being introduced. RNA was extracted from every sample with Trizol reagent. The libraries were amplified in two PCR steps, and the second step added a second sample barcode and Illumina TruSeq adapters. The libraries were sequenced on an Illumina NovaSeq using 2 x 150 bp paired-end reads. As for the original processing: With migec v1.2.7, reads were demultiplexed and then collapsed into UMI-guided consensus sequences. Using mixcr v2.1.11, the UMI consensuses were aligned to TRA and TRB V and J templates and assembled into clonotypes. A clonotype was counted as expanded or contracted only if both edgeR and NoisET called the change significant, with noise models trained on biological replicates. For edgeR calls, the thresholds were a false discovery rate-adjusted p below 0.01 and a log2 fold-change of 1. PCA with hierarchical clustering of max-normalized trajectories of the 1000 most abundant clonotypes was used as exploratory dynamics analysis. Each responding clone was given a CD4 or CD8 phenotype based on the CD4+ and CD8+ repertoires, which had been sequenced separately. TCRdb trimmed public reads at Q25 via fastp, called clones via MiXCR and kept in-frame beta chains. When rows share a CDR3 protein, they turn into one entry using the most common DNA and genes. In this record, the V and J calls reflect TCRdb's handling and not the investigators' own analysis. For this sample there are about 190,000 distinct CDR3 sequences; about 17% appear just once. The top ten constitute 2.4% of the sample.

PBMCs were isolated by Ficoll-Paque density gradient centrifugation. In this sample, this clonotype turned up a few times. Its cognate antigen has yet to be identified. Base qualities were left out, and no much larger clone turns up one base away. V and J are truncated by 4 bases and 6 bases respectively, leaving an intervening sequence of 14 bases. From the cysteine through the phenylalanine, the CDR3 covers 14 amino acids. The CDR3 DNA has 42 bases and is translated from base 1. The germline V gene yields SGHRS for CDR1 and YFSETQ for CDR2. The V gene is TRBV5-1 and the J gene is TRBJ2-1; a confident D gene designation cannot be given. The clonotype comes from an adult woman who had mild COVID-19 (a few samples of this study predate the infection). The sample titles of this study are shuffled in the database, so cell type and time point are left out; the donor was told from shared clones. The sequenced sample was PBMCs or a T cell subset sorted from them (not recorded which). The nucleotide sequence is given as TGCGCCAGCAGCCGCCTCTCGGGTAGCAATGAGCAGTTCTTC. It codes for CASSRLSGSNEQFF.